A selection of T cell receptor beta chains follows, all from one sample in a study of blood T cells in healthy people across ages. TCRdb re-derived calls from the 5' RACE reads in MiXCR, one entry per CDR3 protein. Among 1.5 million to 2 million distinct CDR3 sequences listed, 49% were seen once. The specimen was blood. These receptors originate from a woman in her thirties or forties in good health. CDR3s include the opening cysteine and the closing phenylalanine or tryptophan. The D gene is left open where the match is weak. Some rows have no size entry. The others give once, few or many, or a class for an expanded clone.

CDR3aa	CDR3nt	d_gene	abundance	j_gene	v_gene
CASSQDPSGGEADTQYF	TGTGCCAGCAGCCAAGATCCGAGCGGGGGGGAGGCAGATACGCAGTATTTT	TRBD2	NA	TRBJ2-3	TRBV3-1
CASRQGENEQYF	TGCGCCAGCAGGCAGGGGGAGAACGAGCAGTACTTC	TRBD1	few	TRBJ2-7	TRBV5-1
CASSLISPTSGGHYGYTF	TGCGCCAGCAGCTTGATCTCCCCCACCTCAGGGGGCCACTATGGCTACACCTTC	TRBD1	NA	TRBJ1-2	TRBV5-1
CSALAGAGPRNEQFF	TGCAGCGCTCTAGCGGGGGCAGGACCCCGGAATGAGCAGTTCTTC	TRBD2	few	TRBJ2-1	TRBV29-1
CSAFLPTSGGPDTQYF	TGCAGTGCTTTTTTACCAACTAGCGGGGGGCCAGATACGCAGTATTTT	TRBD2	NA	TRBJ2-3	TRBV20-1
CASSDLAGGPYEQYF	TGTGCCAGCAGCGACCTAGCGGGGGGCCCCTACGAGCAGTACTTC	NA	few	TRBJ2-7	TRBV21-1
CASSLLTREQFF	TGTGCCAGCAGCTTATTAACCCGAGAGCAGTTCTTC	NA	few	TRBJ2-1	TRBV7-2
CASSLASVAGDGNQPQHF	TGTGCCAGCAGCTTAGCTTCGGTGGCAGGGGATGGCAATCAGCCCCAGCATTTT	NA	NA	TRBJ1-5	TRBV7-9
CASSHQEGLQETQYF	TGTGCCAGCTCACACCAGGAGGGCTTACAAGAGACCCAGTACTTC	NA	NA	TRBJ2-5	TRBV18
CSATPRGISYNEQFF	TGCAGTGCCACCCCTAGGGGGATCTCCTACAATGAGCAGTTCTTC	NA	NA	TRBJ2-1	TRBV20-1
CASRGGLAGVYEQYF	TGTGCCAGCAGAGGGGGACTAGCGGGGGTTTACGAGCAGTACTTC	TRBD2	NA	TRBJ2-7	TRBV6-2/TRBV6-3
CASSWDRGGETQYF	TGTGCCAGCAGTTGGGACAGGGGAGGGGAGACCCAGTACTTC	TRBD1	NA	TRBJ2-5	TRBV28
CASSPPGVRINEQFF	TGTGCCAGCAGCCCCCCCGGAGTACGGATCAATGAGCAGTTCTTC	NA	few	TRBJ2-1	TRBV13
CASSALLGSEQFF	TGTGCCAGCAGCGCCTTACTAGGGTCTGAGCAGTTCTTC	NA	NA	TRBJ2-1	TRBV9
CASSFRTSLEVPYEQYF	TGTGCCAGCAGCTTCAGGACTAGTCTTGAGGTACCCTACGAGCAGTACTTC	TRBD2	few	TRBJ2-7	TRBV7-2
CSVRGGTYEQYF	TGCAGTGTAAGAGGGGGGACTTACGAGCAGTACTTC	NA	NA	TRBJ2-7	TRBV20-1
CSVGRVGGYGYTF	TGCAGCGTGGGGAGAGTGGGCGGCTATGGCTACACCTTC	NA	NA	TRBJ1-2	TRBV29-1
CASSVGSDTQYF	TGTGCCAGCAGCGTAGGTTCAGATACGCAGTATTTT	NA	many	TRBJ2-3	TRBV9
CASSLTSGVGYTF	TGTGCCAGCAGTTTAACGTCCGGGGTCGGCTACACCTTC	NA	NA	TRBJ1-2	TRBV12-3/TRBV12-4
CASSLYGDPLYNEQYF	TGTGCCAGCAGCTTATATGGGGACCCCTTGTACAATGAGCAGTACTTC	NA	NA	TRBJ2-7	TRBV7-3
CASSEKLSGSTDTQYF	TGTGCCAGCAGCGAGAAACTTAGCGGGAGCACAGATACGCAGTATTTT	TRBD2	NA	TRBJ2-3	TRBV7-2
CASSTRDRNPNYGYTF	TGCGCCAGCAGCACCCGGGACAGAAATCCTAACTATGGCTACACCTTC	TRBD1	NA	TRBJ1-2	TRBV10-2
CASSLAFRVETQYF	TGCGCCAGCAGCTTGGCTTTCAGGGTGGAGACCCAGTACTTC	NA	few	TRBJ2-5	TRBV5-1
CASSSPGRHNEQFF	TGCGCCAGCAGCTCGCCGGGACGGCACAATGAGCAGTTCTTC	NA	few	TRBJ2-1	TRBV4-1
CASSLESWTGGLLSGANVLTF	TGCGCCAGCAGCTTGGAAAGCTGGACAGGGGGTCTTCTGTCTGGGGCCAACGTCCTGACTTTC	TRBD1	NA	TRBJ2-6	TRBV5-1
CASSQDGQTSYEQYF	TGCGCCAGCAGCCAAGATGGGCAGACCTCCTACGAGCAGTACTTC	NA	NA	TRBJ2-7	TRBV4-3
CASSQNMDTQYF	TGTGCCAGCAGCCAAAATATGGATACGCAGTATTTT	NA	few	TRBJ2-3	TRBV3-1
CASSKGLAGSNEQFF	TGTGCCAGCTCGAAGGGACTAGCGGGCTCGAATGAGCAGTTCTTC	TRBD2	few	TRBJ2-1	TRBV18
CASSRPPHNNEQFF	TGTGCCAGCAGTCGACCACCACACAACAATGAGCAGTTCTTC	NA	NA	TRBJ2-1	TRBV27
CASSPIGATGTKFTDTQYF	TGCGCCAGCAGCCCGATTGGCGCGACCGGGACAAAGTTCACAGATACGCAGTATTTT	NA	NA	TRBJ2-3	TRBV5-1
CASSQGNLETQYF	TGCGCCAGCAGCCAAGGCAACCTCGAGACCCAGTACTTC	NA	few	TRBJ2-5	TRBV4-1
CASSLTGGQSYEQYF	TGCGCCAGCAGCCTAACAGGGGGACAATCCTACGAGCAGTACTTC	TRBD1	NA	TRBJ2-7	TRBV5-1
CASRTGRGGSYEQYF	TGTGCCAGCAGAACTGGACGGGGTGGGTCCTACGAGCAGTACTTC	NA	NA	TRBJ2-7	TRBV6-6
CASSLANRLAGGRETQYF	TGTGCCAGCAGTTTAGCGAACCGTCTGGCGGGGGGGCGTGAGACCCAGTACTTC	TRBD2	NA	TRBJ2-5	TRBV28
CASSLNRATDTQYF	TGTGCCAGCAGTCTGAACAGGGCTACAGATACGCAGTATTTT	NA	few	TRBJ2-3	TRBV27
CSARALRGSSYNSPLHF	TGCAGTGCTAGAGCCCTTAGGGGAAGCTCCTATAATTCACCCCTCCACTTT	NA	NA	TRBJ1-6	TRBV20-1
CASRLTQGSQHF	TGTGCCAGCAGGCTGACACAGGGTTCCCAGCATTTT	NA	NA	TRBJ1-5	TRBV2